Listed here is a single TCR beta chain. Its cognate antigen is unknown. The CDR3 is 14 amino acids. The V and J ends lost 5 bases and 1 base respectively, with 13 bases between them. Germline CDR1 reads SQVTM; CDR2 reads ANQGSEA. The data were obtained in a study of T cells in localized non-small cell lung cancer. The protocol was immunoSEQ multiplex PCR, while the TCRdb copy is restricted to in-frame clones and leaves out a portion. In the table there are around 130,000 clones, around 90% of which are singletons. Whole-study results and caveats: Blood T cell density predicted longer survival; adjacent-lung clonality, shorter. In adjacent lung appeared a median around 62 of the top 100 tumor clones. Clonality of T cells reached its maximum in uninvolved adjacent lung, surpassing tumor.

The V and J genes are TRBV29-1 and TRBJ2-3; tentatively, D is TRBD1 (5 bases). Sequencing used peripheral blood, obtained before any cancer treatment. This clonotype originated in a female donor at least 60 years old with stage I lung adenocarcinoma. The CDR3 coding sequence is TGCAGCGTTCATGGTGCCAGGGGCACAGATACGCAGTATTTT. It is translated as CSVHGARGTDTQYF.